Each of the 14 T cell receptor beta chains below was sequenced from the same sample in a study of blood T cell repertoires in COVID-19. Only in-frame clones appear in the TCRdb table, and some are missing; sequencing was by immunoSEQ multiplex PCR. The sample lists 150,000 to 180,000 clones, 83% seen once, with 12% in the top ten. The sample taken for sequencing was peripheral blood. These receptors came from a woman aged 55 to 70 with COVID-19, enrolled during active disease.

The rearrangement links TRBV5-5 to TRBJ2-3; 11 bases match TRBD2. Germline V gene sequence: CDR1 SGHKS, CDR2 YYEKEE (reference sequence). This CDR3 is built from 17 residues. J was trimmed by 1 base and V by 4 bases; bases with no gene match: 8. DNA for the CDR3: TGTGCCAGCAGCCCAATAGCGGGAGGGCAGCGCACAGATACGCAGTATTTT. Translating gives CASSPIAGGQRTDTQYF.

The rearrangement uses TRBV3-1 (or the pseudogene TRBV3-2) and TRBJ1-2, with D perhaps TRBD1 (5 bases). The V and J ends lost 0 bases and 12 bases respectively, with 14 bases between them. The germline gives CDR1 LGHDT, CDR2 YNNKEL (reference sequence). The CDR3 has 13 residues. CDR3 protein: CASSQDSGRVHTF. The CDR3 DNA is TGTGCCAGCAGCCAAGATTCGGGCAGGGTCCACACCTTC.

V is TRBV13 and J is TRBJ2-3, with 15 bases lining up with TRBD2. V gave up 5 bases and J gave up 3 bases; unmatched junction bases: 3. Per germline, CDR1 PRHDT and CDR2 FYEKMQ (reference sequence). The CDR3 length is 16 residues. In nucleotides, the CDR3 is TGTGCCAGCAGCATCGGGACTAGCGGGAGGACAGATACGCAGTATTTT. Translation: CASSIGTSGRTDTQYF.

The gene calls are TRBV23-1 and TRBJ2-2; TRBD2 matches at 9 bases. TRBV23-1 falls under the ORF class, with uncertain function. After removal of 6 bases from V and 5 bases from J, the junction contained 1 base not matched to a gene. This CDR3 is 13 amino acids long. Written as DNA, the CDR3 is TGCGCCAGCAGAAGCGGGAGGACCGGGGAGCTGTTTTTT. It translates to CASRSGRTGELFF.

The V and J genes are TRBV6-5 and TRBJ1-5; the match to TRBD1 covers 7 bases. The CDR3 contains 14 residues. After removal of 6 bases from V and 6 bases from J, the junction contained 8 bases not matched to a gene. The germline gives CDR1 MNHEY, CDR2 SVGAGI. CDR3 bases: TGTGCCAGCAGGTTGACAGGGTACGGTCAGCCCCAGCATTTT. It codes for CASRLTGYGQPQHF.

V is TRBV5-1 and J is TRBJ1-1, with D perhaps matching TRBD1 (5 bases). Trimming stripped 4 bases from V and 3 bases from J, with 16 bases between. Germline CDR1 SGHRS, CDR2 YFSETQ. The CDR3 totals 15 residues. The CDR3 here is CASSLGSGGDTEAFF. DNA for the CDR3: TGCGCCAGCAGCCTGGGGTCGGGGGGAGACACTGAAGCTTTCTTT.

The CDR3 bases are TGTGCCAGCTCTCCTAACCGGGACATAGGGAGCACTGAAGCTTTCTTT. It encodes CASSPNRDIGSTEAFF. The J gene is TRBJ1-1, the V gene TRBV18; a weak D match, TRBD1 (6 bases). Germline V gene lookup returns CDR1 KGHSH and CDR2 LQKENI. Trimming left V 6 bases short and J 4 bases short, with 21 bases between. This CDR3 region has 16 residues.

V usage is TRBV4-2 and J usage is TRBJ1-5, with a weak D call TRBD1 (6 bases). This CDR3 has 15 amino acids. Germline CDR1 reads LGHNA; CDR2 reads YNFKEQ. V was clipped by 4 bases and J by 3 bases, with 13 bases between them. The CDR3 coding sequence is TGTGCCAGCAGCCGCACACAGGGTCTCAATCAGCCCCAGCATTTT. Its protein is CASSRTQGLNQPQHF.

This clone was recorded only once. The chain has TRBV4-2 and TRBJ2-7; 13 nucleotides match TRBD2. Trimming removed 1 base from V and 3 bases from J; junction bases left unmatched: 0. Germline V CDR1 and CDR2: LGHNA, YNFKEQ. This CDR3 contains 15 residues. The CDR3, as DNA: TGTGCCAGCAGCCAAGGACTAGCGGGAGGCTACGAGCAGTACTTC. This encodes CASSQGLAGGYEQYF.

This clone has only one observation. The chain recombines TRBV7-9 with TRBJ2-3; TRBD2 matches 12 bases. Germline CDR1 is SEHNR and CDR2 is FQNEAQ (reference sequence). V lost 6 bases to trimming and J lost 0 bases; unmatched junction nucleotides: 4. CDR3 length: 16 amino acids. CDR3 region: CASSTGLAGSTDTQYF. The DNA for the CDR3 is TGTGCCAGCAGTACGGGACTAGCGGGTAGCACAGATACGCAGTATTTT.

The chain couples TRBV12-5 to TRBJ2-4; 8 nucleotides line up with TRBD2. The J segment lost 4 bases and the V segment lost 5 bases, leaving 19 bases of the junction unmatched. CDR3 length: 19 residues. Germline CDR1 reads LGHNT; CDR2 reads FRNRAP. CDR3 sequence: CASGLRPGGAIGAKNIQYF. CDR3 nucleotides: TGTGCTAGTGGTCTCCGCCCGGGGGGGGCCATTGGGGCGAAAAACATTCAGTACTTC.

The V call is TRBV7-9, the J call TRBJ1-2; 8 bases are shared with TRBD1. V lost 4 bases and J lost 1; bases outside the gene matches: 5. Looked up from germline, CDR1 is SEHNR and CDR2 is FQNEAQ (reference sequence). The CDR3 is 15 amino acids. CDR3 protein: CASSSRDRINYGYTF. DNA of the CDR3: TGTGCCAGCAGCTCCCGGGACAGGATTAACTATGGCTACACCTTC.

The V call is TRBV18, the J call TRBJ2-3; 10 bases align to TRBD2. Germline assignment: CDR1 KGHSH and CDR2 LQKENI. The V and J ends lost 2 bases and 3 bases, in that order; junction bases with no gene match: 8. This CDR3 has 17 amino acids. The CDR3 DNA follows: TGTGCCAGCTCACCAATAGCTAGCGGGAGTCTGACAGATACGCAGTATTTT. Encoded protein: CASSPIASGSLTDTQYF.

V is TRBV5-1 and J is TRBJ2-3, with 8 bases lining up with TRBD2. Germline CDR1 and CDR2: SGHRS and YFSETQ. The CDR3 consists of 14 residues. Losses at the gene ends were 3 bases for V and 4 bases for J; bases not matched to a gene: 4. The CDR3 bases are TGCGCCAGCAGCTCATCTAGCGGGTCAGATACGCAGTATTTT. It codes for CASSSSSGSDTQYF.